This T cell receptor (beta chain) came from a study of PD-1 blockade in classical Hodgkin lymphoma. This clone appeared once. Its antigen is unidentified. Generated by immunoSEQ multiplex PCR, the TCRdb table keeps only in-frame clones and is missing some. The sample consists of roughly 96,000 clones, 93% of them appearing once. Time point described: cycle 4 day 1 (C4D1), after less than 7 weeks of nivolumab. All patients experienced relapse after autologous stem cell transplantation, and brentuximab vedotin exposure was variable. Study-wide findings and caveats: Lower baseline TCR diversity marked trial partial responders and progressors. Newly diagnosed patients were said to have less baseline TCR diversity than healthy donors did.

The clonotype originates from a human donor with classical Hodgkin lymphoma. The starting material was peripheral blood mononuclear cells (PBMCs), obtained before the fourth cycle of nivolumab.

CDR3 residues: CASSFLALGGKTEAFF. The CDR3 DNA follows: TGCGCCAGCAGCTTTTTGGCACTGGGTGGGAAAACTGAAGCTTTCTTT. The chain uses TRBV5-1 and TRBJ1-1; no definite D call. This CDR3 is built from 16 residues. Per the germline V gene, CDR1 is SGHRS and CDR2 is YFSETQ. Deletions cut 2 bases from V and 5 bases from J, with 19 bases between.